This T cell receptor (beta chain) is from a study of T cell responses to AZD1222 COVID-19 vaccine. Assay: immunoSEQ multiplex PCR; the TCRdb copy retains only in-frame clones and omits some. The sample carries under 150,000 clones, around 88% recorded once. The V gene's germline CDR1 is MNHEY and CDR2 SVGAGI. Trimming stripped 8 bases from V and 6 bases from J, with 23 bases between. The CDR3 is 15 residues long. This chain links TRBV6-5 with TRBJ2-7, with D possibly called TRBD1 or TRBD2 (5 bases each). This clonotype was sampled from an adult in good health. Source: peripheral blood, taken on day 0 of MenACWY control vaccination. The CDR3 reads CASPGKSGHDCEQYF. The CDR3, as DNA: TGTGCCAGCCCAGGGAAGAGCGGTCATGATTGCGAGCAGTACTTC.